The count of the clone carrying this TCR beta chain is one. The antigen is unknown. Using immunoSEQ multiplex PCR, the repertoire was profiled, and TCRdb retains in-frame clones only, with some absent. The sample has 100,000 to 130,000 clones; about 90% are singletons. This entry belongs to a study of T cell responses to AZD1222 COVID-19 vaccine. Second-dose schedules of about 4 or about 12 weeks were combined. Whole-study findings and limits: The study found vaccine-associated CD4 TCRs spanning spike, dominant at 160-218 and 743-854. Females outnumbered males among donors, who were mostly white British; clonal diversity was possibly underestimated. At baseline, seropositivity was found in only a handful of AZD1222 recipients.

This TCR was recovered from an adult who received the AZD1222 COVID-19 vaccine. Sequences were derived from peripheral blood, sampled 28 days after the second AZD1222 dose.

The CDR3 DNA sequence: TGTGCCAGCAGCCAGCGAGGAGACGAAGGGAACATTCAGTACTTC. This gives the protein CASSQRGDEGNIQYF. V is TRBV7-3 and J is TRBJ2-4; D gene ambiguous. Per germline, CDR1 SGHTA and CDR2 FQGTGA. CDR3 length: 15 amino acids. The ends were cut back, 5 bases at V and 7 bases at J, with 18 bases in the middle.